This T cell receptor beta chain came from a study of T-cell memory formation after mild COVID-19. Study findings and constraints: While clones contracting from day 15 to 85 were balanced between CD4 and CD8, later expanders leaned CD4+.

Comments on this clonotype: Its cognate antigen is unknown.

A 5'RACE reaction primed in the constant segment made cDNA libraries of TCR alpha and TCR beta, and these carried sample barcodes and UMIs. MiXCR, applied by TCRdb to the 5' RACE reads, yields one record per CDR3 protein. The sample records fewer than 350,000 distinct CDR3 sequences, about 16% being singletons. The sample taken for sequencing was PBMCs or a T cell subset sorted from them (not recorded which). This sequence originates from a man aged 18 to 30 who had mild COVID-19 (a few samples of this study predate the infection). Cell type and time point are not known.

CDR3 in amino acids: CASKTGRLNQPQHF. The CDR3 DNA is TGTGCCAGCAAAACGGGACGGTTGAATCAGCCCCAGCATTTT. The rearrangement joins TRBV28 to TRBJ1-5; D is perhaps TRBD1 (5 bases). The CDR3 extends over 14 amino acids. The germline gives CDR1 MDHEN, CDR2 SYDVKM. V gave up 7 bases and J gave up 4 bases, with 14 bases separating them.